Following are 29 T cell receptor beta chains from one sample sequenced in a study of blood T cell repertoires in COVID-19. The protocol was immunoSEQ multiplex PCR, while the TCRdb copy is restricted to in-frame clones and leaves out a portion. The profile shows more than 150,000 clones, 80% to 85% of them singletons. Sequencing was carried out using peripheral blood. The receptors were sampled from a man younger than 30 with active or convalescent COVID-19.

This sequence joins TRBV7-8 and TRBJ1-5; D perhaps matches TRBD1 (5 bases). The CDR3 extends over 13 amino acids. Germline CDR1 SGHVS, CDR2 FQNEAQ. The ends were cut back, 9 bases at V and 2 bases at J, with 11 bases in the middle. The CDR3, as DNA: TGTGCCAGTACAGGTCAAGGCAATCAGCCCCAGCATTTT. Amino acid sequence: CASTGQGNQPQHF.

This clone has only a few counts. The rearrangement links TRBV6-1 to TRBJ2-7; TRBD1 matches at 8 bases. The CDR3 length is 16 residues. Trimming took 4 bases from V and 1 from J; bases not matched to a gene: 9. Germline assignment: CDR1 MNHNS and CDR2 SASEGT. The CDR3 DNA follows: TGTGCCAGCAGTGGCCGAGACAGGGGATATTCCTACGAGCAGTACTTC. It is translated as CASSGRDRGYSYEQYF.

This rearrangement joins TRBV29-1 to TRBJ1-1; possible D gene TRBD1, 6 bases. CDR1 is SQVTM, CDR2 ANQGSEA, per germline. V lost 7 bases and J lost 3, with 15 bases in between. The CDR3 is made up of 13 amino acids. The CDR3 DNA reads as TGCAGCGGAGGGGGTTTCGGGGACACTGAAGCTTTCTTT. It translates to CSGGGFGDTEAFF.

The chain employs TRBV25-1 and TRBJ1-4, with 10 bases matching TRBD1. Germline CDR1 reads MGHDK; CDR2 reads SYGVNS. V was pared by 2 bases and J by 7 bases, with 4 bases of the junction left unmatched. The CDR3 contains 15 residues. CDR3 nucleotides: TGTGCCAGCAGTGAAGGGCGGGACAGGGGTGAAAAACTGTTTTTT. Translating gives CASSEGRDRGEKLFF. The complete variable domain, with remaining parts taken from reference TRBV25-1 and TRBJ1-4, reads EADIYQTPRYLVIGTGKKITLECSQTMGHDKMYWYQQDPGMELHLIHYSYGVNSTEKGDLSSESTVSRIRTEHFPLTLESARPSHTSQYLCASSEGRDRGEKLFFGSGTQLSVL.

The DNA for the CDR3 is TGTGCCAGCAGCCAAGGACTAGCGGGAGGCAATGAGCAGTTCTTC. It codes for CASSQGLAGGNEQFF. The V and J genes are TRBV4-2 and TRBJ2-1; TRBD2 matches 13 bases. CDR1 and CDR2 (germline): LGHNA, YNFKEQ. The CDR3 extends over 15 amino acids. V was pared by 1 base and J by 6 bases, with 0 bases of the junction left unmatched.

With regard to this clone: At one boundary the junction diverges from the germline segment, which might be a read error. The rearrangement joins TRBV30 to TRBJ1-1; 10 bases align to TRBD1. This CDR3 is built from 17 residues. The germline gives CDR1 GTSNPN, CDR2 SVGIG (reference sequence). CDR3 bases: TGTGCCTGGGGTGTAAGGGGGACAGGGGCGATGAACACTGAAGCTTTCTTT. Translating gives CAWGVRGTGAMNTEAFF.

This sequence joins TRBV5-4 and TRBJ1-1, with 7 positions matching TRBD1. The CDR3 is made up of 13 amino acids. Germline values: CDR1 SGHNT, CDR2 YYREEE (reference sequence). The trim removed 0 bases at V and 8 bases at J, leaving 4 bases unmatched. The CDR3 loop reads CASSLADRLEAFF. The CDR3, as DNA: TGTGCCAGCAGCTTGGCGGACAGGTTAGAAGCTTTCTTT. The variable domain in full, with the rest retrieved from reference TRBV5-4 and TRBJ1-1, is ETGVTQSPTHLIKTRGQQVTLRCSSQSGHNTVSWYQQALGQGPQFIFQYYREEENGRGNFPPRFSGLQFPNYSSELNVNALELDDSALYLCASSLADRLEAFFGQGTRLTVV.

The chain carries TRBV7-3 and TRBJ2-2, with 9 bases identical to TRBD1. In germline, CDR1 is SGHTA, CDR2 FQGTGA. V was clipped by 2 bases and J by 7 bases; unmatched bases: 5. The CDR3 is 15 amino acids. The CDR3 loop is CASSLFGTGSGELFF. In nucleotides, the CDR3 is TGTGCCAGCAGCTTATTCGGGACAGGGAGCGGGGAGCTGTTTTTT.

This chain uses TRBV5-6 with TRBJ1-5, with a tentative D call TRBD1 (6 bases). The CDR3 is made up of 13 amino acids. Looked up from germline, CDR1 is SGHDT and CDR2 is YYEEEE. V was trimmed by 1 base and J by 5 bases, leaving 7 bases between them. CDR3 bases: TGTGCCAGCAGCTTGTGGGGGCATCAGCCCCAGCATTTT. It codes for CASSLWGHQPQHF.

The V gene is TRBV18, the J gene TRBJ1-2; the D gene is possibly TRBD1 (6 bases). The CDR3 totals 13 residues. Trimming left V 5 bases short and J 7 bases short, with 14 bases between. Germline V gene lookup returns CDR1 KGHSH and CDR2 LQKENI. The CDR3 DNA reads TGTGCCAGCTCAGCAAAACAGGGTTCTGGCTACACCTTC. Translating it yields CASSAKQGSGYTF. The variable domain in full, completed from reference TRBV18 and TRBJ1-2, reads NAGVMQNPRHLVRRRGQEARLRCSPMKGHSHVYWYRQLPEEGLKFMVYLQKENIIDESGMPKERFSAEFPKEGPSILRIQQVVRGDSAAYFCASSAKQGSGYTFGSGTRLTVV.

The V gene is TRBV28, the J gene TRBJ1-5; D not resolved. Germline CDR1 is MDHEN and CDR2 is SYDVKM. The CDR3 covers 12 residues. Trimming removed 8 bases at V and 1 base at J, with 6 bases between. The CDR3 region is CASCLSNQPQHF. As DNA, the CDR3 is TGTGCCAGCTGCCTAAGCAATCAGCCCCAGCATTTT.

The V call is TRBV6-2 or TRBV6-3, the J call TRBJ2-1; 10 bases align to TRBD2. Germline CDR1 MNHEY, CDR2 SVGEGT. J lost 8 bases, V lost 2 bases, and 9 bases had no gene match. This CDR3 spans 16 amino acids. The CDR3 coding sequence is TGTGCCAGCAGTTACGGCGGTCTAGCGGGGGTCCATGAGCAGTTCTTC. This gives the protein CASSYGGLAGVHEQFF.

The chain links TRBV7-3 to TRBJ2-6, with D possibly matching TRBD2 (6 bases). The CDR3 is 18 residues long. Per the germline V gene, CDR1 is SGHTA and CDR2 is FQGTGA. V lost 7 bases, J lost 0 bases, and 19 bases lay in between. The CDR3 here is CASNPWGGGDSGANVLTF. The CDR3 DNA is TGTGCCAGCAACCCATGGGGCGGAGGGGACTCTGGGGCCAACGTCCTGACTTTC.

The chain carries TRBV19 and TRBJ2-3, with 8 bases identical to TRBD1. Looked up from germline, CDR1 is LNHDA and CDR2 is SQIVND (reference sequence). V lost 3 bases, J lost 4 bases, and 3 bases stayed unmatched. The CDR3 is made up of 14 amino acids. This CDR3 reads CASSMGQAADTQYF. The CDR3, as DNA: TGTGCCAGTAGTATGGGACAGGCCGCAGATACGCAGTATTTT.

This rearrangement joins TRBV6-5 to TRBJ2-3, with 11 bases that match TRBD1. The CDR3 length is 15 residues. Germline V gene data show CDR1 as MNHEY and CDR2 as SVGAGI. The V gene end was trimmed by 6 bases and the J gene end by 3 bases; junction bases not matched to a gene: 5. As DNA, the CDR3 is TGTGCCAGCAGCACCGGGACAGGGGGGACAGATACGCAGTATTTT. It translates to CASSTGTGGTDTQYF.

The chain is built from TRBV3-1 (or the pseudogene TRBV3-2) and TRBJ1-5; D ambiguous. V was shortened by 0 bases and J by 3 bases, with 6 bases between the two germline ends. The CDR3 covers 14 residues. From germline, CDR1 is LGHDT and CDR2 YNNKEL (reference sequence). The CDR3 is CASSQDLNNQPQHF. The CDR3 bases are TGTGCCAGCAGCCAAGATCTTAACAATCAGCCCCAGCATTTT.

V is TRBV3-1 (or the pseudogene TRBV3-2) and J is TRBJ2-2; 11 bases align to TRBD1. V lost 5 bases and J lost 4; bases outside the gene matches: 6. CDR1 and CDR2 from the germline V gene are LGHDT and YNNKEL (reference sequence). The CDR3 has 16 amino acids. The CDR3 DNA sequence: TGTGCCAGCAGCAAACGGACAGGGGGCAGCACCGGGGAGCTGTTTTTT. It is translated as CASSKRTGGSTGELFF.

The chain links TRBV6-4 to TRBJ2-1; D remains unclear. With 3 bases removed from V and 6 bases from J, the gap between germline ends came to 15 bases. CDR3 size: 15 residues. Germline V gives CDR1 MRHNA, CDR2 SNTAGT. This CDR3 is CASSEKAEPSNEQFF. The CDR3 nucleotides are TGTGCCAGCAGTGAAAAAGCCGAACCGAGCAATGAGCAGTTCTTC.

V is TRBV7-2 and J is TRBJ1-1; D is possibly TRBD1 (5 bases). Trimming stripped 3 bases from V and 1 base from J, with 18 bases between. Germline-derived CDR1 and CDR2 are SGHTA and FQGNSA. The CDR3 extends over 17 amino acids. The CDR3 region has the DNA TGTGCCAGCAGCTTCCGGGGATATGGGGGGAGGAACACTGAAGCTTTCTTT. This translates into CASSFRGYGGRNTEAFF.

The chain links TRBV3-1 (or the pseudogene TRBV3-2) to TRBJ1-2; D not resolved. The length of the CDR3 is 13 residues. CDR1 is LGHDT, CDR2 YNNKEL, per germline (reference sequence). The germline V and J ends were trimmed by 3 bases and 7 bases, with 12 bases remaining between them. The chain's CDR3 is CASSHSSAGGYTF. The CDR3 DNA reads as TGTGCCAGCAGCCATTCATCGGCAGGTGGCTACACCTTC.

This chain connects TRBV19 to TRBJ1-1, with D possibly TRBD1 on 5 matching bases. The CDR3 length is 14 residues. The germline V gene has CDR1 LNHDA and CDR2 SQIVND (reference sequence). V dropped 6 bases and J dropped 1 base, with 12 bases sitting between them. The CDR3 sequence is CASSVYRTNTEAFF. CDR3 nucleotide sequence: TGTGCCAGTAGCGTATACAGGACGAACACTGAAGCTTTCTTT.

The CDR3 nucleotides are TGTGCCAGCAATATTAAGGGGGCCGGCACTGAAGCTTTCTTT. The encoded protein is CASNIKGAGTEAFF. This rearrangement joins TRBV2 to TRBJ1-1; 7 bases are a match to TRBD1. Germline V CDR1 and CDR2: SNHLY, FYNNEI. The CDR3 consists of 14 residues. With 7 bases clipped from V and 4 bases from J, the junction kept 9 bases outside the gene matches.

The chain uses TRBV2 and TRBJ1-6, with a tentative D call TRBD1 (6 bases). The CDR3 extends over 16 amino acids. V was clipped by 8 bases and J by 6 bases, with 20 bases between them. Germline CDR1 reads SNHLY; CDR2 reads FYNNEI. The CDR3 region is CASHPGTRSGNSPLHF. DNA of the CDR3: TGTGCCAGCCACCCCGGGACAAGGAGCGGTAATTCACCCCTCCACTTT. The full variable domain, completed using reference TRBV2 and TRBJ1-6, is EPEVTQTPSHQVTQMGQEVILRCVPISNHLYFYWYRQILGQKVEFLVSFYNNEISEKSEIFDDQFSVERPDGSNFTLKIRSTKLEDSAMYFCASHPGTRSGNSPLHFGNGTRLTVT.

This clone was observed once. The gene calls are TRBV4-2 and TRBJ1-3; the D is unclear. V lost 4 bases to trimming and J lost 1 base, with 8 bases between them. The CDR3 has 14 amino acids. Germline V gives CDR1 LGHNA, CDR2 YNFKEQ. As DNA, the CDR3 is TGTGCCAGCAGCCCCTCGGGGTCTGGAAACACCATATATTTT. Translating gives CASSPSGSGNTIYF.

The rearrangement links TRBV24-1 to TRBJ1-2; D gene unclear. Per the germline V gene, CDR1 is KGHDR and CDR2 is SFDVKD. Between the trimmed V and J ends, which lost 2 bases and 3 bases, there was a span of 9 bases. This CDR3 region has 14 residues. The chain's CDR3 is CATSDYQRDYGYTF. DNA for the CDR3: TGTGCCACCAGTGATTACCAACGGGACTATGGCTACACCTTC.

The chain uses TRBV7-9 and TRBJ1-4, with 11 bases lining up with TRBD1. The length of the CDR3 is 16 residues. Germline CDR1 SEHNR, CDR2 FQNEAQ (reference sequence). The trim removed 5 bases at V and 8 bases at J, leaving 10 bases unmatched. In nucleotides, the CDR3 is TGTGCCAGCAGCCCATTGGCGGACAGGGGGCCGGAAAAACTGTTTTTT. Its translation is CASSPLADRGPEKLFF.

The chain links TRBV11-3 to TRBJ2-3, with TRBD1 as a possible D gene (6 bases). The CDR3 loop spans 14 amino acids. Trimming cost V 4 bases and J 2 bases, with 10 bases left between them. The germline V gene encodes CDR1 SGHNT and CDR2 YENEEA. CDR3 loop: CASSYGQITDTQYF. The CDR3 DNA reads as TGTGCCAGCAGCTACGGACAGATCACAGATACGCAGTATTTT.

The chain has TRBV5-4 and TRBJ1-6; 8 positions match TRBD1. The CDR3 totals 16 residues. The junction had 7 bases not matched to a gene; V was cut back by 4 bases and J by 4 bases. Germline V gene sequence: CDR1 SGHNT, CDR2 YYREEE (reference sequence). The CDR3 bases are TGTGCCAGCAGCGGGTGGACAGGGCTTTATAATTCACCCCTCCACTTT. This codes for CASSGWTGLYNSPLHF.

The CDR3 DNA sequence: TGCGCCAGCAGCCCCTGGGGGGCTAGCGGGAGAGTTGCGGATACGCAGTATTTT. Translating it yields CASSPWGASGRVADTQYF. The chain couples TRBV4-3 to TRBJ2-3, with 10 bases aligning to TRBD2. The germline CDR1 and CDR2 sequences are LGHNA and YSLEER. V was clipped by 4 bases and J by 6 bases; unmatched bases: 16. This CDR3 is 18 amino acids long.